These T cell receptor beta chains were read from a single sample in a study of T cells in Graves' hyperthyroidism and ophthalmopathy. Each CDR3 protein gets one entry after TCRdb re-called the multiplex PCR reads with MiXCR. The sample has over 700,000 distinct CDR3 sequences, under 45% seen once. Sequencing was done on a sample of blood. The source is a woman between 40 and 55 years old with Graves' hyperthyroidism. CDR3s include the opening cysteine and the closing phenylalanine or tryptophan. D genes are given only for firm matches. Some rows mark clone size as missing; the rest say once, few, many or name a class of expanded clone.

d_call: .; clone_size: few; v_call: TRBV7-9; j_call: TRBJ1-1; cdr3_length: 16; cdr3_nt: TGTGCCAGCTCACCACGCGACACGTTCTCGAACACTGAAGCTTTCTTT; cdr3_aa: CASSPRDTFSNTEAFF
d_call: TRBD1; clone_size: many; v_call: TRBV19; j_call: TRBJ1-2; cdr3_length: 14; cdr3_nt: TGTGCCAGTAAGGTACAGGGGGCGAACTATGGCTACACCTTC; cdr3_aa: CASKVQGANYGYTF
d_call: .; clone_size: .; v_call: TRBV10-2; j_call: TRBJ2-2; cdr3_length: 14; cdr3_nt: TGCGCCAGCAGTGCGAGCGGGTGGGGCGGGGAGCTGTTTTTT; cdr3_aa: CASSASGWGGELFF
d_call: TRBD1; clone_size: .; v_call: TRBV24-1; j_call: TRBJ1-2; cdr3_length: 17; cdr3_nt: TGTGCCACCAGTGATTCCGGGACAGCGCACCTAGGCTATGGCTACACCTTC; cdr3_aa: CATSDSGTAHLGYGYTF
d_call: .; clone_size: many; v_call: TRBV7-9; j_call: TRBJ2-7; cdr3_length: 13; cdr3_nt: TGTGCCAGCAGCTCCGTGGTTGCGCCCGAGCAGTACTTC; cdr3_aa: CASSSVVAPEQYF
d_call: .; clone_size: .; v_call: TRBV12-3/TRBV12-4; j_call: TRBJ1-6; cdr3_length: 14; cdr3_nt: TGTGCCAGCAGAGCGGGCCTACTCAATTCACCCCTCCACTTT; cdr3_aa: CASRAGLLNSPLHF
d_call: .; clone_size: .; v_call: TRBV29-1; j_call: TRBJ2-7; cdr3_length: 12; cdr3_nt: TGCAGCGTTGACTACGGGGGATACGAGCAGTACTTC; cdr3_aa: CSVDYGGYEQYF
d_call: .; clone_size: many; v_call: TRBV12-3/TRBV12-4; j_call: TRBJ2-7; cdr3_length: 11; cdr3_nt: TGTGCCAGCAGTTTTCCCTACGAGCAGTACTTC; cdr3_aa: CASSFPYEQYF
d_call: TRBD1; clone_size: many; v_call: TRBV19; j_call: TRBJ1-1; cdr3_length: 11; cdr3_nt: TGTGCCAGTAGTAACAGGGGTGACGCTTTCTTT; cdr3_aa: CASSNRGDAFF
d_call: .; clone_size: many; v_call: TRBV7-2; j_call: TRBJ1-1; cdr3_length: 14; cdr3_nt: TGTGCCAGCAGCTTAGAACCCTCTGGACCTGAAGCTTTCTTT; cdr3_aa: CASSLEPSGPEAFF
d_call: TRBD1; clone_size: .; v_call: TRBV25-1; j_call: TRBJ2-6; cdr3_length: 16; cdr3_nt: TGTGCTAGAGAGGCGGGACAGGGCTCTGGGGCCAACGTCCTGACTTTC; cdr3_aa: CAREAGQGSGANVLTF
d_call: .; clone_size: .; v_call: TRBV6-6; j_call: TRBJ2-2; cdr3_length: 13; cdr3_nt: TGTGCCAGCTACCGGGACAACGACTGGGAGCAGTTTTTT; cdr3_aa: CASYRDNDWEQFF
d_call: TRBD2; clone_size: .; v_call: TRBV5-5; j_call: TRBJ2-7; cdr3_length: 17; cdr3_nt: TGTGCCAGCAGCTTGGATGCGGGGGGGATCCCTCACTACGAGCAGTACTTC; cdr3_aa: CASSLDAGGIPHYEQYF
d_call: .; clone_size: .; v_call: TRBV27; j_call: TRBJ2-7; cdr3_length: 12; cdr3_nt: TGTGCCAGCAGTTCCTCCCCCTACGAGCAGCACTTC; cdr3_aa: CASSSSPYEQHF
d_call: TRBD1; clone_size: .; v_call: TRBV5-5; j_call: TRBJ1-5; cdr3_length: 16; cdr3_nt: TGTGCCAGCAGCCCCTCGACAGGGGCAGGCAATCAGCCCCAGCATTTT; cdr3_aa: CASSPSTGAGNQPQHF
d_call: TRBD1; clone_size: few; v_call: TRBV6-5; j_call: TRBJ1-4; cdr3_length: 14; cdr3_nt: TGTGCCAGCAGTGAAGTCGGGGACAGGGAAAAACTGTTTTTT; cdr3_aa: CASSEVGDREKLFF
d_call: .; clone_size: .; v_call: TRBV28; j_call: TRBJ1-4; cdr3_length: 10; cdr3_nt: TGTGCCACCAAGTTGGTCTGGATGTTTTTT; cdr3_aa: CATKLVWMFF
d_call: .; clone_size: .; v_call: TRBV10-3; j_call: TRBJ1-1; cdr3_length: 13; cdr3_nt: TGTGCCGCCCAGCCAGGGAATTTCGCTGAAGCTTTCTTT; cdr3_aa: CAAQPGNFAEAFF
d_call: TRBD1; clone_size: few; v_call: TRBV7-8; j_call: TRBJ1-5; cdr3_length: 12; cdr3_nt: TGTGCCAGCAGGGGAACAGGGGAGGCCCAGCATTTT; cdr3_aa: CASRGTGEAQHF
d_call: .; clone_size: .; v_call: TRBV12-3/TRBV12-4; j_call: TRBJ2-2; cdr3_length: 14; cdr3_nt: TGTGCCACCTTGGTGGGACGGAACACCGGGGAGCTGTTTTTT; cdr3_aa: CATLVGRNTGELFF
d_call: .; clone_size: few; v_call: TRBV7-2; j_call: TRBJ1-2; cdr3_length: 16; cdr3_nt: TGTGCCAGCAGCTTATGGGATTCGCCAGGGCTCTCTGGCTACACCTTC; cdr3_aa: CASSLWDSPGLSGYTF
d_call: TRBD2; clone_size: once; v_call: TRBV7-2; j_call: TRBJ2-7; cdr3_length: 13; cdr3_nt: TGTGCCAGCAGCACGTTAGCGGGGAACGAGCAGTACTTC; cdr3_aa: CASSTLAGNEQYF
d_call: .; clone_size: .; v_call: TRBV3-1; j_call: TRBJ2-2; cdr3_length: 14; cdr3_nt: TGTGCCAGCAGCCAAGATGCCGGGACCGGGGAGCCGTTTTTT; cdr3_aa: CASSQDAGTGEPFF
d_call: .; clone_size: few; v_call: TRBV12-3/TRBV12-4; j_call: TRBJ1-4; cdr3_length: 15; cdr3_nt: TGTGCCAGTACCCCTGAGGGGGAAAGAGCTGAAAAACTGTTTTTT; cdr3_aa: CASTPEGERAEKLFF